Listed here is a single TCR beta chain. Its antigen remains unidentified. No much larger clone is present one base from it, and per-base qualities are unavailable. Each donor gave one peripheral blood draw, averaging around 120 mL, which was collected into heparinised tubes. A BD FACSAria II and a panel including CD45RO, CCR7, CD25, CD127, CD95 and CD27 were used to sort naive, central memory, regulatory and stem cell-like memory CD4+ T cells. All sorted populations exceeded 95% purity. PBMCs were isolated immediately by Lymphoprep density gradient centrifugation and stained directly without culture. To minimize batch effects, samples were stained and sorted in pairs, one healthy donor with one patient per experiment. This sample was included in a study of beta chain features in type 1 diabetes (dated by TCRdb to 2017 to 2018). Broadly, across the study: No differences in mean age, gender distribution, total cell number or subset yield were found between patients and healthy donors. Regulatory and stem cell-like memory subsets were obtained from only 8 patients and roughly eight healthy donors, while naive and central memory subsets were obtained from all 30 or so donors. A total of 100 million to 140 million sorted cells were examined across all samples, and the number of cells per subset was strongly correlated with RNA yield. The study compared TCRB repertoires of sorted circulating CD4+ T cell subsets between recently diagnosed type 1 diabetes patients and matched healthy donors. Study-level results and caveats: Because cDNA rather than genomic DNA was sequenced, highly expressing activated cells could have been over-represented, although no difference in activation and CD3 levels was found between groups. Because the HLA sub-analyses included only small numbers of individuals, any influence of HLA type on TCRB rearrangement was left unresolved. PCR might favor shorter templates, but patient and control samples were amplified and corrected together, so any skew would affect both groups equally. Naive, central memory and regulatory TCRB repertoires appeared more similar among patients than among healthy donors. Fewer insertions and more nucleotide deletions at VDJ recombination sites were observed in patients with type 1 diabetes, implying thymic rearrangement abnormalities. Type 1 diabetes patients showed a moderate but significant shortening of TCRB CDR3 length in all four CD4+ subsets.

From a lookup of the germline V gene, CDR1 and CDR2 are SGHTS and YDEGEE. From the cysteine up to the phenylalanine, the CDR3 has a length of 13 residues. Of all the DNA, just the CDR3 is kept, 39 bases in frame from base 1. V is shortened by 2 bases, J by 4 bases, and the region joining them spans 9 bases. The entire isolated RNA was reverse transcribed using the High Capacity cDNA Reverse Transcription Kit, and thus expressed TCRB transcripts were sequenced. Deep immunoSEQ sequencing was applied to naive, central memory and regulatory T cell samples, giving an average of around 3.8 million total reads per sample. After sorted cells were lysed in RLT buffer, RNA was extracted with DNase-treated RNeasy Micro or Mini kits, with the choice depending on cell number. Each cell subset was processed separately to prevent cross-contamination, with patient and healthy donor samples processed together. The immunoSEQ multiplex PCR was used to amplify TCRB sequences from cDNA, generating 87-bp fragments that spanned the CDR3 region. Sequencing of the amplicons was performed on the Illumina HiSeq platform. On the authors' methods: PCR bias was corrected computationally using synthetic template baselines, and reads within Hamming distance 2 were collapsed, with unmergeable singletons discarded. Reads were aligned to IMGT to assign V, D and J genes, CDR3 length, and insertions or deletions at six rearrangement sites. Within each subset, clonotype counts were normalized to sorted cell number, and only after that were true diversity and Gini coefficients computed with the tcR R package. Repertoire sharing was quantified using the overlap coefficient calculated on TCRB nucleotide sequences. What TCRdb holds here is the immuneACCESS table cut down to in-frame rearrangements. Part of the clones is not present; checked against another copy, under half of the missing clones reflect an unresolved V gene, and the others are unexplained. The V and J calls and the clone size are those of that table, but D and trimming were determined from the DNA. The sample yields 150,000 to 180,000 clones; around 8.5% were counted once. About 0.6% of the sample is held by the ten biggest clonotypes.

The TCR comes from a man in his late teens or twenties in good health. The rearrangement combines TRBV5-8 with TRBJ1-2; the D gene is unclear. The sequencing input was central memory CD4+ T cells from blood. The sequenced DNA is TGTGCCAGCAGCTTCGGGCGGGGCTATGGCTACACCTTC. This yields the protein CASSFGRGYGYTF.